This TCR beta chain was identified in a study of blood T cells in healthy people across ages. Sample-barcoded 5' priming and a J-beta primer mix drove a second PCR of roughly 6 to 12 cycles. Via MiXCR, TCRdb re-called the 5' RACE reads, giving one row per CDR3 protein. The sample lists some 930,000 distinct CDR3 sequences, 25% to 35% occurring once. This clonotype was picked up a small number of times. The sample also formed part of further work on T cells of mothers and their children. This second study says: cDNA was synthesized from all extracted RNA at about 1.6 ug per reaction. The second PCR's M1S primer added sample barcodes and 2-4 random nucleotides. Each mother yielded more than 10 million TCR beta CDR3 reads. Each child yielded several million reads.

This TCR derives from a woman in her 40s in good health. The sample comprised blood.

As DNA, the CDR3 is TGTGCCAGCAGCCTACGAACCCTTCTCGGCAGGAAACATTATTCACCCCTCCACTTT. It specifies CASSLRTLLGRKHYSPLHF. The J gene is TRBJ1-6, the V gene TRBV7-2; no clear D gene. Germline assignment: CDR1 SGHTA and CDR2 FQGNSA. V dropped 5 bases and J dropped 8 bases, with 28 bases sitting between them. This CDR3 region has 19 residues. Together with reference TRBV7-2 and TRBJ1-6, the CDR3 gives the full variable domain: GAGVSQSPSNKVTEKGKDVELRCDPISGHTALYWYRQSLGQGLEFLIYFQGNSAPDKSGLPSDRFSAERTGGSVSTLTIQRTQQEDSAVYLCASSLRTLLGRKHYSPLHFGNGTRLTVT.